These 30 T cell receptor beta chains were sequenced from one sample in a study of shared clonotypes between healthy human individuals. Libraries were prepared by immunoSEQ multiplex PCR; TCRdb keeps only in-frame clonotypes and omits some of them. This table holds about 560,000 clones, around three quarters found once. Sequencing was done on a sample of PBMCs. Source of these receptors: a middle-aged woman in good health. Some clones in this sample may be carry-over from other donors' samples.

This clone was found a few times. The gene calls are TRBV28 and TRBJ2-1; D is undetermined. The CDR3 is 11 amino acids. V was clipped by 5 bases and J by 8 bases, with 7 bases between them. Germline assignment: CDR1 MDHEN and CDR2 SYDVKM. In nucleotides, the CDR3 is TGTGCCAGCAGTAACTGGTATGAGCAGTTCTTC. The encoded protein is CASSNWYEQFF.

This clone was seen a single time. The rearrangement joins TRBV7-2 to TRBJ2-7; no firm D call. Per the germline V gene, CDR1 is SGHTA and CDR2 is FQGNSA. CDR3 length: 11 amino acids. V dropped 2 bases and J dropped 7 bases, with 6 bases sitting between them. CDR3 protein: CASSLYKEQYF. CDR3 in DNA: TGTGCCAGCAGCTTATATAAAGAGCAGTACTTC.

J is TRBJ1-5 and V is TRBV18, with D hard to call. V lost 3 bases to trimming and J lost 6 bases, with 6 bases between them. The CDR3 is 12 residues long. From germline, CDR1 is KGHSH and CDR2 LQKENI. This CDR3 reads CASSPEGQPQHF. DNA of the CDR3: TGTGCCAGCTCACCCGAGGGTCAGCCCCAGCATTTT. The full variable domain, in which reference TRBV18 and TRBJ1-5 provide the parts outside the CDR3, is NAGVMQNPRHLVRRRGQEARLRCSPMKGHSHVYWYRQLPEEGLKFMVYLQKENIIDESGMPKERFSAEFPKEGPSILRIQQVVRGDSAAYFCASSPEGQPQHFGDGTRLSIL.

This clone is a singleton in its sample. The J gene is TRBJ1-1, the V gene TRBV30; no reliable D call. V dropped 1 base and J dropped 4 bases, with 10 bases sitting between them. CDR3 size: 13 residues. Germline V lookup: CDR1 GTSNPN, CDR2 SVGIG (reference sequence). The chain's CDR3 is CAWSAQEGTEAFF. The CDR3 region has the DNA TGTGCCTGGAGTGCTCAGGAGGGCACTGAAGCTTTCTTT.

This clone was observed a few times. The V gene is TRBV30, the J gene TRBJ2-7; a possible D gene is TRBD2 (6 bases). V lost 4 bases, J lost 7 bases, and 17 bases lay in between. Germline assignment: CDR1 GTSNPN and CDR2 SVGIG (reference sequence). The CDR3 extends over 13 amino acids. The CDR3 sequence is CAWNGRAWREQYF. CDR3 DNA sequence: TGTGCCTGGAACGGGAGAGCCTGGCGTGAGCAGTACTTC.

The chain joins TRBV5-4 to TRBJ2-3; the D gene is possibly TRBD2 (6 bases). Germline V gene sequence: CDR1 SGHNT, CDR2 YYREEE (reference sequence). V dropped 5 bases and J dropped 1 base, with 11 bases sitting between them. The length of the CDR3 is 14 residues. The chain's CDR3 is CASREGMGTDTQYF. The CDR3 DNA sequence: TGTGCCAGCAGGGAGGGTATGGGCACAGATACGCAGTATTTT.

Worth noting for this clone: It is likely a read error: a sequence one base away is far more abundant. Other DNA sequences in this sample translate to the same CDR3. The chain uses TRBV7-3 and TRBJ1-3; 8 bases fit TRBD1. From germline, CDR1 is SGHTA and CDR2 FQGTGA. J lost 3 bases, V lost 0 bases, and 10 bases had no gene match. The CDR3 length is 18 residues. CDR3 sequence (DNA): TGTGCCAGCAGCTTAACGCTAAGGCAGGGGGCTTGTGGAAACACCATATATTTT. Its translation: CASSLTLRQGACGNTIYF.

The chain combines TRBV2 with TRBJ2-1, with 12 bases lining up with TRBD2. Germline V gene data show CDR1 as SNHLY and CDR2 as FYNNEI. CDR3 length: 15 residues. Unmatched junction bases numbered 7, after V lost 4 bases and J lost 9 bases. The CDR3 spells CASSVLAGGYIEQFF. In DNA form, the CDR3 reads TGTGCCAGCAGTGTGCTAGCGGGAGGGTATATTGAGCAGTTCTTC.

In DNA form, the CDR3 reads TGTGCCAGCAGTTCAACCCTAGGGAGATTGACCTACGAGCAGTACTTC. Translation gives CASSSTLGRLTYEQYF. V is TRBV28 and J is TRBJ2-7; possible D gene TRBD2, 5 bases. V lost 4 bases, J lost 2 bases, and 18 bases lay in between. The CDR3 runs 16 residues. Looked up from germline, CDR1 is MDHEN and CDR2 is SYDVKM.

This clone was counted between two and nine times. V usage is TRBV6-5 and J usage is TRBJ2-5, with D perhaps TRBD1 (6 bases). Trimming removed 6 bases from V and 10 bases from J, with 18 bases in between. The CDR3 is 13 residues long. The germline gives CDR1 MNHEY, CDR2 SVGAGI. The CDR3, as DNA: TGTGCCAGCAGCTATTCAAAACAGGGAATCCAGTACTTC. This translates into CASSYSKQGIQYF.

This clone was seen only once. The V gene is TRBV5-6, the J gene TRBJ2-5, with a weak D call TRBD2 (7 bases). The CDR3 spans 15 residues. V was cut by 4 bases and J by 5 bases, with 18 bases left in between. Germline V gene sequence: CDR1 SGHDT, CDR2 YYEEEE. Here the CDR3 reads CASSPGGGVGETQYF. The CDR3 DNA reads TGTGCCAGCAGCCCCGGAGGGGGGGTTGGCGAGACCCAGTACTTC.

The chain combines TRBV4-3 with TRBJ1-1; a weak D match, TRBD1 (6 bases). From germline, CDR1 is LGHNA and CDR2 YSLEER. This CDR3 has 15 amino acids. The ends were cut back, 3 bases at V and 4 bases at J, with 15 bases in the middle. DNA for the CDR3: TGCGCCAGCAGCCACGGGAGCGGGGGGGCCACTGAAGCTTTCTTT. The encoded protein is CASSHGSGGATEAFF.

The rearrangement uses TRBV5-6 and TRBJ2-1, with D perhaps matching TRBD1 (6 bases). The V end lost 5 bases, the J end lost 0 bases, and 9 bases lay between the germline ends. Germline values: CDR1 SGHDT, CDR2 YYEEEE. The CDR3 loop spans 14 amino acids. CDR3 sequence: CASRGASSYNEQFF. In DNA, the CDR3 is TGTGCCAGCAGGGGGGCAAGCTCCTACAATGAGCAGTTCTTC.

This clone was observed a single time. V is TRBV4-2 and J is TRBJ2-5, with D unresolved. The end of the DNA is better explained by TRBJ2-7, so the J call may be wrong. The CDR3 extends over 14 amino acids. Germline CDR1 LGHNA, CDR2 YNFKEQ. This CDR3 reads CASSQQRSSYEQYF. CDR3 nucleotides: TGTGCCAGCAGCCAACAGCGTAGCTCCTACGAGCAGTACTTC.

This clone was seen only once. The CDR3 is CASSLQTSGTGELFF. CDR3 DNA sequence: TGTGCCAGCAGCTTGCAGACTAGCGGGACCGGGGAGCTGTTTTTT. The rearrangement uses TRBV5-4 and TRBJ2-2; the match to TRBD2 covers 10 bases. After removal of 1 base from V and 5 bases from J, the junction contained 2 bases not matched to a gene. Per the germline V gene, CDR1 is SGHNT and CDR2 is YYREEE (reference sequence). The CDR3 consists of 15 residues.

This chain connects TRBV7-9 to TRBJ2-7; D not resolved. Germline CDR1 SEHNR, CDR2 FQNEAQ (reference sequence). V gave up 3 bases and J gave up 3 bases, with 12 bases separating them. The CDR3 is 14 residues long. The CDR3: CASSLDGQIYEQYF. The CDR3 nucleotides are TGTGCCAGCAGCTTGGACGGTCAAATCTACGAGCAGTACTTC.

Details on this clone: The likely explanation is a read error, given a far larger clone one base away. In the same sample, other DNA sequences code for this CDR3. The V call is TRBV5-1, the J call TRBJ1-1; possibly TRBD1 for D (6 bases). The CDR3 extends over 13 amino acids. V was pared by 1 base and J by 8 bases, with 12 bases between. The V gene's germline CDR1 is SGHRS and CDR2 YFSETQ. In nucleotides, the CDR3 is TGCGCCAGCAGCTTGCGTGGGGGCCTCGAAGCTTTCTTT. Its translation: CASSLRGGLEAFF.

Note on this clone: This may come from a read error, since a much larger clone is one base off. Within the sample, other DNA sequences also encode this same CDR3. CDR3 in DNA: TGTGCCTGGCACATACTCTCCGGAAACACCATATATTTT. Translation gives CAWHILSGNTIYF. V is TRBV30 and J is TRBJ1-3; D gene unclear. The germline V gene encodes CDR1 GTSNPN and CDR2 SVGIG (reference sequence). V was clipped by 5 bases and J by 4 bases, with 12 bases between them. CDR3 length: 13 residues.

The V gene is TRBV5-4, the J gene TRBJ2-5; unclear D gene. Germline V gene sequence: CDR1 SGHNT, CDR2 YYREEE (reference sequence). Trimming removed 0 bases from V and 5 bases from J, with 11 bases in between. The CDR3 totals 14 residues. This CDR3 is CASSLEGSEETQYF. CDR3 in DNA: TGTGCCAGCAGCTTGGAAGGGTCCGAGGAGACCCAGTACTTC.

The chain joins TRBV19 to TRBJ2-3; D is possibly TRBD1 (5 bases). V was clipped by 4 bases and J by 5 bases, with 13 bases between them. The germline CDR1 and CDR2 sequences are LNHDA and SQIVND (reference sequence). This CDR3 comprises 14 residues. The CDR3 nucleotides are TGTGCCAGTAGTAGTAGGGGCCCCCTAGATACGCAGTATTTT. Amino acids: CASSSRGPLDTQYF.

The V and J genes are TRBV19 and TRBJ2-3; D possibly uses TRBD1 or TRBD2 (5 bases each). Germline CDR1 and CDR2: LNHDA and SQIVND (reference sequence). V lost 1 base and J 0 bases, leaving 14 bases between the germline ends. CDR3 length equals 17 residues. DNA of the CDR3: TGTGCCAGTAGTATAGGAGGGACGCCAATCAGCACAGATACGCAGTATTTT. This gives the protein CASSIGGTPISTDTQYF.

The chain joins TRBV19 to TRBJ2-1, with 9 positions matching TRBD1. Trimming removed 1 base from V and 2 bases from J; junction bases left unmatched: 3. Germline V CDR1 and CDR2: LNHDA, SQIVND (reference sequence). There are 16 residues in the CDR3. In DNA, the CDR3 is TGTGCCAGTAGTATAGGGGGGACAGGGCCCTACAATGAGCAGTTCTTC. This translates into CASSIGGTGPYNEQFF.

The V gene is TRBV6-8, the J gene TRBJ2-7; TRBD2 is a possible D gene (6 bases). From germline, CDR1 is MNHGY and CDR2 SAAAGT. With 8 bases removed from V and 2 bases from J, the gap between germline ends came to 13 bases. The CDR3 has 13 amino acids. This CDR3 is CASSREPTYEQYF. CDR3 nucleotides: TGTGCCAGCTCCCGGGAGCCTACCTACGAGCAGTACTTC.

This chain connects TRBV19 to TRBJ2-1; no firm D call. Germline assignment: CDR1 LNHDA and CDR2 SQIVND (reference sequence). The CDR3 is 13 amino acids. V lost 0 bases to trimming and J lost 6 bases, with 6 bases between them. The CDR3 DNA sequence: TGTGCCAGTAGTATAGACCCCCTCAATGAGCAGTTCTTC. This sequence encodes CASSIDPLNEQFF.

This chain links TRBV29-1 with TRBJ1-1; 7 nucleotides line up with TRBD1. The CDR3 sequence is 13 residues long. Germline assignment: CDR1 SQVTM and CDR2 ANQGSEA. With V trimmed by 6 bases and J by 5 bases, 9 bases remained unmatched. The CDR3 DNA reads TGCAGCGTGTTCCCGACAGGGAGTACTGAAGCTTTCTTT. As protein: CSVFPTGSTEAFF.

This clone has a handful of counts. The sample holds other DNA sequences that translate to the same CDR3. J is TRBJ2-5 and V is TRBV28; the match to TRBD2 covers 9 bases. Germline trimming cut 5 bases from V and 5 bases from J; bases unmatched to any gene: 12. The CDR3 loop spans 16 amino acids. Germline V gene data show CDR1 as MDHEN and CDR2 as SYDVKM. The CDR3 bases are TGTGCCAGCAGTCCAGGGACTAGCTCGGGGTGGGAGACCCAGTACTTC. As protein: CASSPGTSSGWETQYF.

This clone appeared many times. DNA for the CDR3: TGTGCCAGCAGAAGCGGGACAGGGGGCTACGAGCAGTACTTC. Translated: CASRSGTGGYEQYF. This sequence joins TRBV5-5 and TRBJ2-7; TRBD1 aligns across 11 bases. CDR3 length equals 14 residues. The V gene's germline CDR1 is SGHKS and CDR2 YYEKEE (reference sequence). J was trimmed by 3 bases and V by 5 bases; bases with no gene match: 4.

The chain recombines TRBV10-3 with TRBJ2-7, with D uncertain. CDR3 size: 17 residues. Germline CDR1 and CDR2: ENHRY and SYGVKD. Trimming took off 6 bases at V and 6 bases at J, with 27 bases between the two ends. CDR3 nucleotide sequence: TGTGCCATCAGCGAGAACCCCCCCGGATCACCGACCTCCGAGCAGTACTTC. Translated, it gives CAISENPPGSPTSEQYF.

This chain connects TRBV7-6 to TRBJ2-1; TRBD2 aligns across 8 bases. The junction had 9 bases not matched to a gene; V was cut back by 2 bases and J by 0 bases. CDR1 and CDR2 (germline): SGHVS, FNYEAQ. This CDR3 spans 18 amino acids. CDR3 sequence: CASSLSASGFSSYNEQFF. For the CDR3, the DNA is TGTGCCAGCAGCTTAAGTGCTAGCGGGTTTTCCTCCTACAATGAGCAGTTCTTC.

The chain couples TRBV4-2 to TRBJ2-5; TRBD2 matches at 10 bases. Trimming took 1 base from V and 4 from J; bases not matched to a gene: 6. This CDR3 is 16 amino acids long. The germline V gene encodes CDR1 LGHNA and CDR2 YNFKEQ. The DNA of the CDR3 is TGTGCCAGCAGCCAAGCCCCGGCTAGCGGGAGAGAGACCCAGTACTTC. Its protein is CASSQAPASGRETQYF.